This T cell receptor beta chain was captured by sequencing in a study of T cells in Graves' hyperthyroidism and ophthalmopathy. Whole-study findings and limits: A 13 V-J signature model discriminated ophthalmopathy versus stable hyperthyroidism. Blood samples included most of the expanded thyroid clonotypes exceeding 0.001. The model predicted ophthalmopathy a median 6.5 months before onset.

Orbital computed tomography and thyroid ultrasound, together with serum TRAb and thyroxine and clinical symptoms, were used for diagnoses. Concerning this clonotype: The antigen is undetermined.

TCR beta CDR3 regions were amplified from RNA. RT-PCR in the first round (using the HTBI primer set) targeted the TCR CDR3. TCRdb analysed the multiplex PCR reads with MiXCR anew, one entry per CDR3 protein. The sample comprises 550,000 to 700,000 distinct CDR3 sequences, around 42% of which are singletons, and roughly 19% rests with the top ten. V was trimmed by 2 bases and J by 6 bases, leaving 13 bases between them. CDR1 ENHRY and CDR2 SYGVKD come from the germline V gene. The CDR3 spans 14 residues. This receptor was identified in an adult woman with Graves' disease, either hyperthyroidism or ophthalmopathy (not recorded which). This rearrangement joins TRBV10-3 to TRBJ2-5, with D possibly matching TRBD1 (6 bases). Material: peripheral blood or thyroid tissue (not recorded which). The CDR3 sequence: CAISETGLEKTQYF. In DNA form, the CDR3 reads TGTGCCATCAGTGAGACAGGGTTGGAGAAGACCCAGTACTTC.